The 31 T cell receptor beta chains below all came from one sample that was sequenced in a study of cytomegalovirus exposure and HLA in healthy donors. PCR was performed using 60 Vbeta and 13 Jbeta primers. Sequenced by immunoSEQ multiplex PCR; TCRdb stores in-frame clones only, minus some. The table has about 220,000 clones, 76% seen once. Sequencing was carried out using PBMCs. The origin of the receptors is a man in his late teens or twenties in good health and CMV-seronegative.

The table lists this clone with a few counts. CDR3: CASSLLLSEAFF. CDR3 nucleotides: TGTGCCAGCAGCTTGCTTTTGTCTGAAGCTTTCTTT. The V and J genes are TRBV5-6 and TRBJ1-1; no reliable D call. CDR1 is SGHDT, CDR2 YYEEEE, per germline. There are 12 residues in the CDR3. V was pared by 1 base and J by 6 bases, with 7 bases between.

The V and J genes are TRBV21-1 and TRBJ2-3; TRBD2 is the table's D call, not checked against the DNA. TRBV21-1 is a recognized pseudogene. The CDR3 is 9 residues long. CDR3 DNA: TGTGCCGAGCCTATAAGTGGGTATTTT. This encodes CAEPISGYF.

The chain uses TRBV6-5 and TRBJ2-1; no firm D call. Germline CDR1 MNHEY, CDR2 SVGAGI. The CDR3 has 13 amino acids. Trimming stripped 2 bases from V and 4 bases from J, with 6 bases between. The CDR3 DNA sequence: TGTGCCAGCAGTTACGATCAGTACAATGAGCAGTTCTTC. The encoded protein is CASSYDQYNEQFF.

A word on this clone: The identical CDR3 is also encoded by other nucleotide sequences in the sample. The rearrangement joins TRBV28 to TRBJ2-7, with D maybe TRBD2 (5 bases). V gave up 4 bases and J gave up 2 bases, with 9 bases separating them. The CDR3 is 13 amino acids. Germline CDR1 is MDHEN and CDR2 is SYDVKM. CDR3 sequence (DNA): TGTGCCAGCAGTTGGACTGCAACCTACGAGCAGTACTTC. It yields the protein CASSWTATYEQYF.

CDR3 DNA: TGTGCCAGTAGTTATAGGACAGGCGCGGCGTATGACGAGCAGTACTTC. Amino acid sequence: CASSYRTGAAYDEQYF. The chain couples TRBV19 to TRBJ2-5; 7 nucleotides align to TRBD1. Gene TRBJ2-7 matches the end of the DNA better, so the J call may be wrong. The CDR3 has 16 amino acids. Germline CDR1 and CDR2: LNHDA and SQIVND (reference sequence).

The V gene is TRBV7-9, the J gene TRBJ2-1; a possible D gene is TRBD1 (6 bases). The ends were cut back, 6 bases at V and 0 bases at J, with 15 bases in the middle. CDR3 length equals 16 residues. Germline CDR1 SEHNR, CDR2 FQNEAQ (reference sequence). In DNA, the CDR3 is TGTGCCAGCAGAAGACAGGTCACGAGCTCCTACAATGAGCAGTTCTTC. Its translation is CASRRQVTSSYNEQFF.

The CDR3 loop is CASSLSTGWAGELFF. The DNA of the CDR3 is TGCGCCAGCAGCTTGTCCACAGGGTGGGCCGGGGAGCTGTTTTTT. The rearrangement links TRBV5-1 to TRBJ2-2; D perhaps matches TRBD1 (6 bases). This CDR3 comprises 15 residues. Trimming shortened V by 1 base and J by 6 bases, and 13 bases separated the two germline ends. Germline V gene sequence: CDR1 SGHRS, CDR2 YFSETQ.

The rearrangement links TRBV7-3 to TRBJ2-1; TRBD1 might be the D (5 bases). V was clipped by 5 bases and J by 2 bases, with 16 bases between them. The CDR3 has 16 amino acids. Germline CDR1 and CDR2: SGHTA and FQGTGA. The CDR3 nucleotides read TGTGCCAGCAGCCGAGTAGGGGCCCGCCCCTACAATGAGCAGTTCTTC. Translation gives CASSRVGARPYNEQFF.

This clone was seen a few times. The V call is TRBV29-1, the J call TRBJ2-7; maybe TRBD1 (6 bases). Looked up from germline, CDR1 is SQVTM and CDR2 is ANQGSEA. This CDR3 contains 11 residues. Trimming removed 6 bases at V and 2 bases at J, with 8 bases between. CDR3 protein: CSVGTTYEQYF. CDR3 nucleotides: TGCAGCGTCGGGACAACCTACGAGCAGTACTTC.

This clone was counted a single time. The V call is TRBV11-3, the J call TRBJ1-4; D perhaps matches TRBD1 (6 bases). This CDR3 spans 13 amino acids. The V end was cut by 2 bases, the J end by 10 bases, with 11 bases between. In germline, CDR1 is SGHNT, CDR2 YENEEA. DNA for the CDR3: TGTGCCAGCAGCTTATCAACAGGGTCAAAACTGTTTTTT. This encodes CASSLSTGSKLFF.

The chain recombines TRBV18 with TRBJ1-2, with D uncertain. V shed 1 base and J shed 2 bases, with 11 bases lying between them. The CDR3 covers 15 residues. CDR1 KGHSH and CDR2 LQKENI come from the germline V gene. The CDR3 reads CASSPQGGSNYGYTF. In DNA form, the CDR3 reads TGTGCCAGCTCACCACAGGGAGGGTCCAACTATGGCTACACCTTC.

This clone was picked up a small number of times. V gene TRBV2 combines with J gene TRBJ2-1, with 10 bases aligning to TRBD2. CDR3 size: 17 residues. J gave up 2 bases and V 0 bases, and 4 bases lay outside the gene matches. Germline V gene sequence: CDR1 SNHLY, CDR2 FYNNEI. CDR3 amino acids: CASSEARAGGTYNEQFF. In DNA form, the CDR3 reads TGTGCCAGCAGTGAAGCGCGAGCGGGGGGGACCTACAATGAGCAGTTCTTC. The variable domain in full, completed from reference TRBV2 and TRBJ2-1, reads EPEVTQTPSHQVTQMGQEVILRCVPISNHLYFYWYRQILGQKVEFLVSFYNNEISEKSEIFDDQFSVERPDGSNFTLKIRSTKLEDSAMYFCASSEARAGGTYNEQFFGPGTRLTVL.

V usage is TRBV7-9 and J usage is TRBJ1-1, with a weak D call TRBD1 (6 bases). This CDR3 has 14 amino acids. Germline CDR1 and CDR2: SEHNR and FQNEAQ (reference sequence). Trimming shortened V by 5 bases and J by 1 base, and 11 bases separated the two germline ends. The CDR3 loop is CASSQGTTNTEAFF. For the CDR3, the DNA is TGTGCCAGCAGCCAGGGGACAACGAACACTGAAGCTTTCTTT.

This rearrangement joins TRBV29-1 to TRBJ2-7; D possibly corresponds to TRBD1 (6 bases). V lost 4 bases and J lost 0, with 10 bases in between. Germline CDR1 reads SQVTM; CDR2 reads ANQGSEA. This CDR3 contains 13 residues. CDR3 loop: CSVVWDTSYEQYF. As DNA, the CDR3 is TGCAGCGTTGTGTGGGACACCTCCTACGAGCAGTACTTC.

This clone was observed a single time. The chain recombines TRBV6-1 with TRBJ2-1, with D possibly TRBD2 on 5 matching bases. The CDR3 length is 16 residues. Germline lookup yields CDR1 MNHNS and CDR2 SASEGT. The ends were cut back, 0 bases at V and 2 bases at J, with 11 bases in the middle. CDR3 residues: CASSEALQRPYNEQFF. The DNA for the CDR3 is TGTGCCAGCAGTGAAGCGCTTCAGCGGCCCTACAATGAGCAGTTCTTC.

The rearrangement joins TRBV20-1 to TRBJ1-2; D is undetermined. Germline CDR1 reads DFQATT; CDR2 reads SNEGSKA (reference sequence). The V gene lost 6 bases and the J gene lost 8 bases, with 13 bases spanning the gap. This CDR3 spans 11 amino acids. The CDR3, as DNA: TGCAGTGCCATCGGGGTACAAGGCTACACCTTC. Its translation is CSAIGVQGYTF.

The chain recombines TRBV6-5 with TRBJ2-7, with TRBD2 as a possible D gene (5 bases). CDR3 length equals 13 residues. Trimming removed 0 bases from V and 2 bases from J, with 5 bases in between. CDR1 and CDR2 (germline): MNHEY, SVGAGI. The CDR3 is CASSYSRAYEQYF. Here the CDR3 DNA reads TGTGCCAGCAGTTACTCGAGGGCCTACGAGCAGTACTTC.

This clone has only one observation. The chain combines TRBV10-3 with TRBJ1-1; weak D call: TRBD1 (5 bases). V was pared by 6 bases and J by 3 bases, with 17 bases between. In germline, CDR1 is ENHRY, CDR2 SYGVKD. CDR3 length equals 15 residues. In DNA, the CDR3 is TGTGCCATCAGGAACCAGGGCGCAGGGTACACTGAAGCTTTCTTT. Its protein is CAIRNQGAGYTEAFF.

This clone was counted between two and nine times. The chain employs TRBV5-1 and TRBJ2-3; D is unclear. Per germline, CDR1 SGHRS and CDR2 YFSETQ. The CDR3 has 17 amino acids. Trimming removed 0 bases from V and 0 bases from J, with 14 bases in between. In DNA form, the CDR3 reads TGCGCCAGCAGCTTGGGAGGCGGAATATTTAGCACAGATACGCAGTATTTT. Its translation is CASSLGGGIFSTDTQYF.

The V and J genes are TRBV19 and TRBJ2-7; 9 positions match TRBD2. J gave up 3 bases and V 1 base, and 4 bases lay outside the gene matches. The germline CDR1 and CDR2 sequences are LNHDA and SQIVND (reference sequence). This CDR3 has 15 residues. CDR3 protein: CASSIVSSGNYEQYF. The CDR3 bases are TGTGCCAGTAGTATAGTGTCTAGCGGGAACTACGAGCAGTACTTC.

The CDR3 here is CSVRERGQPQHF. DNA for the CDR3: TGCAGCGTCCGGGAGCGGGGTCAGCCCCAGCATTTT. V gene TRBV29-1 combines with J gene TRBJ1-5; unclear D gene. Trimming pared 6 bases from V and 6 bases from J, leaving 12 bases between. The germline gives CDR1 SQVTM, CDR2 ANQGSEA. There are 12 residues in the CDR3.

The rearrangement uses TRBV30 and TRBJ2-7; 9 bases are a match to TRBD2. Trimming took 3 bases from V and 4 from J; bases not matched to a gene: 16. CDR3 length equals 17 residues. Germline CDR1 is GTSNPN and CDR2 is SVGIG (reference sequence). The CDR3 region is CAWSQNSGLAGRYEQYF. In DNA form, the CDR3 reads TGTGCCTGGAGCCAAAATTCTGGTCTAGCGGGAAGGTACGAGCAGTACTTC. Using reference TRBV30 and TRBJ2-7 for the parts outside the CDR3, the full variable domain is SQTIHQWPATLVQPVGSPLSLECTVEGTSNPNLYWYRQAAGRGLQLLFYSVGIGQISSEVPQNLSASRPQDRQFILSSKKLLLSDSGFYLCAWSQNSGLAGRYEQYFGPGTRLTVT.

This chain uses TRBV6-5 with TRBJ2-7; 8 bases match TRBD2. The germline CDR1 and CDR2 sequences are MNHEY and SVGAGI. The V and J ends lost 8 bases and 2 bases, in that order; junction bases with no gene match: 5. The length of the CDR3 is 13 residues. The CDR3, as DNA: TGTGCCAGCGGGCCGGGGGGGACCTACGAGCAGTACTTC. Translated, it gives CASGPGGTYEQYF.

This clone has only one observation. The chain recombines TRBV5-1 with TRBJ2-3, with 7 bases lining up with TRBD1. V lost 2 bases and J lost 0; bases outside the gene matches: 3. The germline V gene encodes CDR1 SGHRS and CDR2 YFSETQ. This CDR3 has 15 residues. The CDR3 loop reads CASSFRQGSTDTQYF. The CDR3 DNA reads TGCGCCAGCAGCTTCCGACAGGGTAGCACAGATACGCAGTATTTT.

V is TRBV7-2 and J is TRBJ1-1; D possibly corresponds to TRBD1 (5 bases). The CDR3 covers 14 residues. The V gene's germline CDR1 is SGHTA and CDR2 FQGNSA. V shed 3 bases and J shed 0 bases, with 8 bases lying between them. The CDR3 DNA reads TGTGCCAGCAGCTTTTGGGGCCTGAACACTGAAGCTTTCTTT. Protein product: CASSFWGLNTEAFF. Full variable domain (outside the CDR3, taken from reference TRBV7-2 and TRBJ1-1): GAGVSQSPSNKVTEKGKDVELRCDPISGHTALYWYRQSLGQGLEFLIYFQGNSAPDKSGLPSDRFSAERTGGSVSTLTIQRTQQEDSAVYLCASSFWGLNTEAFFGQGTRLTVV.

V and J are TRBV5-1 and TRBJ2-5; 11 bases fit TRBD2. CDR1 SGHRS and CDR2 YFSETQ come from the germline V gene. The CDR3 consists of 16 residues. V was pared by 5 bases and J by 2 bases, with 8 bases of the junction left unmatched. DNA of the CDR3: TGCGCCAGCAGTTCCCCGGGACTAGCGGATCAAGAGACCCAGTACTTC. As protein: CASSSPGLADQETQYF.

The chain is built from TRBV9 and TRBJ2-7, with D perhaps matching TRBD2 (6 bases). Deletions cut 1 base from V and 2 bases from J, with 10 bases between. The CDR3 spans 14 residues. The germline V gene has CDR1 SGDLS and CDR2 YYNGEE. CDR3 residues: CASSVRESAYEQYF. The CDR3 bases are TGTGCCAGCAGCGTACGGGAGTCAGCCTACGAGCAGTACTTC.

The chain's CDR3 is CATGQSGNTIYF. For the CDR3, the DNA is TGTGCCACGGGACAGAGTGGAAACACCATATATTTT. The V call is TRBV19, the J call TRBJ1-3, with TRBD1 matching over 7 bases. The germline V gene encodes CDR1 LNHDA and CDR2 SQIVND (reference sequence). J lost 3 bases, V lost 10 bases, and 3 bases had no gene match. The CDR3 covers 12 residues.

The V and J genes are TRBV4-1 and TRBJ1-1; D not certain. The germline V and J ends were trimmed by 0 bases and 4 bases, with 9 bases remaining between them. CDR1 is MGHRA and CDR2 is YSYEKL in the germline V gene. This CDR3 has 14 amino acids. The CDR3 protein is CASSQEIRGTEAFF. The CDR3 nucleotides are TGCGCCAGCAGCCAAGAAATTCGGGGCACTGAAGCTTTCTTT.

The rearrangement uses TRBV30 and TRBJ1-3, with 7 bases aligning to TRBD1. The CDR3 spans 14 residues. Germline assignment: CDR1 GTSNPN and CDR2 SVGIG (reference sequence). After removal of 3 bases from V and 2 bases from J, the junction contained 4 bases not matched to a gene. The CDR3: CAWSLTGPGNTIYF. The CDR3 region has the DNA TGTGCCTGGAGCTTGACAGGGCCTGGAAACACCATATATTTT.

The chain combines TRBV7-3 with TRBJ2-4; D uncertain. CDR3 size: 13 residues. Per the germline V gene, CDR1 is SGHTA and CDR2 is FQGTGA. Trimming stripped 5 bases from V and 0 bases from J, with 5 bases between. The CDR3 coding sequence is TGTGCCAGCAGCCAACTAGCCAAAAACATTCAGTACTTC. Protein product: CASSQLAKNIQYF.